Listed below are T cell receptor beta chains from one sample, sequenced in a study of T cell responses to AZD1222 COVID-19 vaccine. Clones were read by immunoSEQ multiplex PCR, and TCRdb kept only the in-frame ones, dropping some. The data show some 120,000 clones, around 94% seen once. The specimen was peripheral blood, collected on day 0 of AZD1222 vaccination. These receptors were taken from an adult in good health. CDR3s include the opening cysteine and the closing phenylalanine or tryptophan. A D gene is named only where the DNA matches it firmly. Clone size appears in some rows only: once, few, many, or a class for an expanded clone.

TRBD2 TRBJ2-1 TRBV7-3 once TGTGCCAGCAGCTTAACAGCGGGAGGACGGAGTGAGCAGTTCTTC CASSLTAGGRSEQFF
NA TRBJ2-7 TRBV5-1 NA TGCGCCAGCAGCCCAACGTACAGGTTCTACGAGCAGTACTTC CASSPTYRFYEQYF
NA TRBJ2-1 TRBV27 NA TGTGCCAGCAGGACTAGTTCAGAGCAGTTCTTC CASRTSSEQFF
NA TRBJ2-5 TRBV6-1 once TGTGCCAGCAGTGAACCCCAGGCGAGTATCCAAGAGACCCAGTACTTC CASSEPQASIQETQYF
NA TRBJ2-7 TRBV11-2 NA TGTGCCAGCAGCTCCCTGCGGTTCTACGAGCAGTACTTC CASSSLRFYEQYF
TRBD1 TRBJ1-2 TRBV6-5 NA TGTGCCAGCAGTTACACGGACAGGGAGGGTGGCTACACCTTC CASSYTDREGGYTF
NA TRBJ1-4 TRBV5-1 NA TGCGCCAGCAGCAGCTTTTTGGATGAAAAACTGTTTTTT CASSSFLDEKLFF
NA TRBJ1-5 TRBV30 NA TGTGCCTGGAGTGTTTTTAGCAATCAGCCCCAGCATTTT CAWSVFSNQPQHF
NA TRBJ2-7 TRBV5-5 NA TGTGCCAGCAGCGCGCGGTCCGGGACAAACTACGAGCAGTACTTC CASSARSGTNYEQYF
TRBD1 TRBJ1-1 TRBV18 NA TGTGCCAGCTCACCAGCGGGACAGGGGGCCGACGGAACTGAAGCTTTCTTT CASSPAGQGADGTEAFF
NA TRBJ1-1 TRBV12-3/TRBV12-4 NA TGTGCCAGCAGTTGGCGGTACACTGAAGCTTTCTTT CASSWRYTEAFF
TRBD2 TRBJ2-7 TRBV28 NA TGTGCCAGCTTGGGGCTAGCGGAGGGCTCCTACGAGCAGTACTTC CASLGLAEGSYEQYF
NA TRBJ1-2 TRBV18 once TGTGCCAGCTCGGCAGACTATGGCTACACCTTC CASSADYGYTF
NA TRBJ1-5 TRBV28 NA TGTGCCAGCAGTCCAGGCCCCTCGGGGGCCCAGCATTTT CASSPGPSGAQHF
NA TRBJ2-3 TRBV18 NA TGTGCCAGCTCAGCAAACTGGGATACGCAGTATTTT CASSANWDTQYF
NA TRBJ1-1 TRBV28 NA TGTGCCAGCAGTTTGCTTACTGAAGCTTTCTTT CASSLLTEAFF
NA TRBJ2-1 TRBV6-1 NA TGTGCCAGCAGTGAAGGCCCCTTTGGTGGAAATGAGCAGTTCTTC CASSEGPFGGNEQFF
NA TRBJ2-7 TRBV6-2/TRBV6-3 NA TGTGCCAGCAGTTACTCGACTGAGATTAATCCCTACGAGCAGTACTTC CASSYSTEINPYEQYF
NA TRBJ1-1 TRBV27 NA TGTGCCAGCACAGGGAGGAATCGACTCACTGAAGCTTTCTTT CASTGRNRLTEAFF
NA TRBJ2-2 TRBV12-3/TRBV12-4 NA TGTGCCAGCACCTCGGTAGGCGGGGAGCTGTTTTTT CASTSVGGELFF
TRBD2 TRBJ2-7 TRBV6-5 NA TGTGCCAGCCTGTACGGACTAGCGGGAGACTACGAGCAGTACTTC CASLYGLAGDYEQYF
NA TRBJ2-2 TRBV20-1 NA TGCAGTGCTTTAAGGACCGGGGAGCTGTTTTTT CSALRTGELFF
NA TRBJ2-2 TRBV4-2 NA TGTGCCAGCAGCTCTTATGGTATGGACACCGGGGAGCTGTTTTTT CASSSYGMDTGELFF
NA TRBJ1-4 TRBV19 NA TGTGCCAGTAGTATGTGGGTCAGGGATGTAACTAATGAAAAACTGTTTTTT CASSMWVRDVTNEKLFF
TRBD1 TRBJ1-2 TRBV11-2 NA TGTGCCAGCAGCTCCAAGACAGGGATCCGCTATGGCTACACCTTC CASSSKTGIRYGYTF
NA TRBJ2-7 TRBV30 few TGTGCCTGGACCCGGCGGGACCCATACGAGCAGTACTTC CAWTRRDPYEQYF
NA TRBJ2-7 TRBV5-1 NA TGCGCCAGCAGCTTGGAGTGGGGAGAGCAGTACTTC CASSLEWGEQYF
NA TRBJ2-1 TRBV23-1 NA TGCGCCAGCGTCCGTGATAGCTCCTACAATGAGCAGTTCTTC CASVRDSSYNEQFF
NA TRBJ1-4 TRBV7-2 NA TGTGCCAGCAGCCCCGGGGGGAGGGCTTGGGAAAAACTGTTTTTT CASSPGGRAWEKLFF
NA TRBJ1-1 TRBV15 NA TGTGCCACCAGCCTTTCCACAACTGAAGCTTTCTTT CATSLSTTEAFF
NA TRBJ1-2 TRBV18 NA TGTGCCAGCTCACCACCGACAGCGTATGGCTACACCTTC CASSPPTAYGYTF
NA TRBJ1-1 TRBV19 NA TGTGCCAGTAGCCTTAAACGGGGGAGCCCGAACACTGAAGCTTTCTTT CASSLKRGSPNTEAFF
NA TRBJ2-3 TRBV20-1 once TGCAGTGCTAGTAAGCGTATAGATACGCAGTATTTT CSASKRIDTQYF
NA TRBJ2-7 TRBV7-9 NA TGTGCCAGCAGCTTCACAGGGAACGAGCAGTACTTC CASSFTGNEQYF
NA TRBJ2-5 TRBV1 NA TGCACCAGCAGCCAACCCTCAGGTGATGGGAAGGGTCCGGAGACCCAGTACTTC CTSSQPSGDGKGPETQYF
TRBD2 TRBJ2-2 TRBV2 once TGTGCCAGCAGGGGGACTAGCGGGAGAAGCGGGGAGCTGTTTTTT CASRGTSGRSGELFF
NA TRBJ1-2 TRBV28 NA TGTGCCATCCGGGGAACCCTAAACTATGGCTACACCTTC CAIRGTLNYGYTF
NA TRBJ1-4 TRBV19 NA TGTGCCAGTAGTGGGACACGCAACGAAAAACTGTTTTTT CASSGTRNEKLFF
TRBD2 TRBJ2-2 TRBV10-1 once TGCGCCAGCAGTGATGCGAAGGCTAGCGGGAGAGGCGGGGAGCTGTTTTTT CASSDAKASGRGGELFF
NA TRBJ1-2 TRBV27 NA TGTGCCAGCAGTTCGTCTGGGGGGGTGGTAGGCTACACCTTC CASSSSGGVVGYTF
NA TRBJ2-7 TRBV19 NA TGTGCCAGTAGTCTTGTACCGGGACCCCGCTACGAGCAGTACTTC CASSLVPGPRYEQYF
NA TRBJ1-1 TRBV23-1 NA TGCGCCAGCAGTCAAGGAGGACAGTTGAACACTGAAGCTTTCTTT CASSQGGQLNTEAFF
NA TRBJ1-2 TRBV7-9 once TGTGCCAGCAGCAACACAGGTTATGGCTACACCTTC CASSNTGYGYTF
TRBD2 TRBJ2-7 TRBV20-1 NA TGCAGTGCCTCCCTAGCGGGAGAGCAGTACTTC CSASLAGEQYF